The 21 T cell receptor beta chains reported below all come from one sample, sequenced in a study of T cells after yellow fever vaccination. TCRdb reprocessed the 5' RACE reads via MiXCR and lists one record per CDR3 protein. This table holds some 670,000 distinct CDR3 sequences, roughly 12% found once. The starting material was PBMCs, obtained on the day of the yellow fever booster vaccination. The receptors were gathered from a man younger than 45 who received the YFV17D yellow fever vaccine.

The rearrangement uses TRBV7-2 and TRBJ2-7; 10 bases agree with TRBD2. This CDR3 has 15 residues. Germline V gene data show CDR1 as SGHTA and CDR2 as FQGNSA. Trimming cost V 5 bases and J 5 bases; bases outside gene matches: 9. CDR3 DNA: TGTGCCAGCAGCCCACTGACGGGACTAGCGAACGAGCAGTACTTC. Translating it yields CASSPLTGLANEQYF.

DNA of the CDR3: TGCAGTGCCCCCAACCCTGGACTAGCGGGAGAGACCCAGTACTTC. Translating gives CSAPNPGLAGETQYF. The chain joins TRBV20-1 to TRBJ2-5, with 11 nucleotides matching TRBD2. The junction had 10 bases not matched to a gene; V was cut back by 6 bases and J by 4 bases. Germline V gene lookup returns CDR1 DFQATT and CDR2 SNEGSKA (reference sequence). This CDR3 spans 15 amino acids.

The chain couples TRBV5-1 to TRBJ2-6; TRBD2 might be the D (5 bases). V was pared by 2 bases and J by 2 bases, with 8 bases between. CDR3 size: 15 residues. CDR1 and CDR2 (germline): SGHRS, YFSETQ. The CDR3 DNA reads as TGCGCCAGCAGCTTATCTAGCCCTGGGGCCAACGTCCTGACTTTC. Translated, it gives CASSLSSPGANVLTF.

This clonotype has a handful of counts. V usage is TRBV5-1 and J usage is TRBJ2-2; D is undetermined. Germline CDR1 SGHRS, CDR2 YFSETQ. The V end lost 4 bases, the J end lost 4 bases, and 17 bases lay between the germline ends. The CDR3 sequence is 16 residues long. CDR3 loop: CASSPRSPAATGELFF. The DNA of the CDR3 is TGCGCCAGCAGCCCCCGGAGCCCCGCCGCCACCGGGGAGCTGTTTTTT.

J is TRBJ2-7 and V is TRBV20-1; D tentatively fits TRBD1 or TRBD2 (5 bases each). This CDR3 region has 14 residues. Per the germline V gene, CDR1 is DFQATT and CDR2 is SNEGSKA (reference sequence). V was cut by 3 bases and J by 2 bases, with 14 bases left in between. Here the CDR3 reads CSASSGTFTYEQYF. The CDR3 nucleotides read TGCAGTGCTAGTTCCGGGACCTTTACCTACGAGCAGTACTTC.

The gene calls are TRBV6-2 or TRBV6-3 and TRBJ2-1; D gene uncertain. V was cut by 3 bases and J by 4 bases, with 10 bases left in between. Germline V gene lookup returns CDR1 MNHEY and CDR2 SVGEGT. The CDR3 contains 14 residues. CDR3 loop: CASSYGVGYNEQFF. The DNA for the CDR3 is TGTGCCAGCAGTTATGGGGTCGGGTACAATGAGCAGTTCTTC.

There are many counts of this clonotype. The V call is TRBV7-2, the J call TRBJ2-1; 9 nucleotides align to TRBD2. J gave up 10 bases and V 1 base, and 5 bases lay outside the gene matches. The CDR3 runs 14 residues. Germline CDR1 and CDR2: SGHTA and FQGNSA. The CDR3 reads CASSLGRLADEQFF. CDR3 nucleotides: TGTGCCAGCAGCTTAGGGAGACTAGCGGACGAGCAGTTCTTC.

There are many counts of this clonotype. The chain recombines TRBV10-3 with TRBJ2-1; the D gene could be TRBD1 or TRBD2 (5 bases each). CDR1 ENHRY and CDR2 SYGVKD come from the germline V gene. V lost 5 bases to trimming and J lost 16 bases, with 18 bases between them. The CDR3 has 12 residues. The CDR3 is CAISLGVEAFFF. The CDR3 DNA is TGTGCCATCAGTCTGGGGGTCGAAGCCTTCTTCTTC.

This clonotype was observed a handful of times. The rearrangement uses TRBV27 and TRBJ1-1; D is unresolved. With 4 bases removed from V and 1 base from J, the gap between germline ends came to 16 bases. Germline CDR1 reads MNHEY; CDR2 reads SMNVEV (reference sequence). The length of the CDR3 is 16 residues. CDR3 in amino acids: CASSSDRNVGNTEAFF. The CDR3 DNA reads as TGTGCCAGCAGTTCGGACCGAAATGTAGGGAACACTGAAGCTTTCTTT.

This clonotype was seen only a few times. The rearrangement links TRBV7-9 to TRBJ2-2; 13 bases agree with TRBD2. The V segment lost 5 bases and the J segment 5 bases; nucleotides outside the gene matches: 5. The germline V gene has CDR1 SEHNR and CDR2 FQNEAQ (reference sequence). This CDR3 has 16 residues. CDR3 nucleotide sequence: TGTGCCAGCAGCCCTGGGACTAGCGGGATAACCGGGGAGCTGTTTTTT. Protein sequence: CASSPGTSGITGELFF.

In this sample, this clonotype turned up a few times. The chain carries TRBV5-1 and TRBJ2-7; possibly TRBD2 for D (7 bases). The V end lost 4 bases, the J end lost 4 bases, and 18 bases lay between the germline ends. Germline V gene data show CDR1 as SGHRS and CDR2 as YFSETQ. CDR3 length: 15 residues. CDR3 bases: TGCGCCAGCAGCCTGGGCTGGGGGGGCGAATACGAGCAGTACTTC. Translated, it gives CASSLGWGGEYEQYF.

The rearrangement joins TRBV29-1 to TRBJ2-1; 9 bases align to TRBD1. Germline lookup yields CDR1 SQVTM and CDR2 ANQGSEA. There are 14 residues in the CDR3. V was pared by 6 bases and J by 2 bases, with 5 bases of the junction left unmatched. The CDR3 nucleotides are TGCAGCGTCCCTCGACAGGGGGCCTACAATGAGCAGTTCTTC. Translated, it gives CSVPRQGAYNEQFF.

The genes are TRBV5-1 and TRBJ2-7; D perhaps matches TRBD1 (6 bases). Germline values: CDR1 SGHRS, CDR2 YFSETQ. The CDR3 covers 15 residues. V lost 4 bases and J lost 2, with 16 bases in between. The CDR3 DNA is TGCGCCAGCAGCACGGACAGACGGGATCCCTACGAGCAGTACTTC. Encoded protein: CASSTDRRDPYEQYF.

This clonotype has only a few counts. This rearrangement joins TRBV6-2 or TRBV6-3 to TRBJ2-7; D gene ambiguous. V gave up 3 bases and J gave up 3 bases, with 9 bases separating them. From germline, CDR1 is MNHEY and CDR2 SVGEGT. The CDR3 is 13 residues long. The CDR3 protein is CASSYSDGYEQYF. The DNA of the CDR3 is TGTGCCAGCAGTTATTCCGACGGCTACGAGCAGTACTTC.

This clonotype was observed a handful of times. The chain uses TRBV2 and TRBJ1-1; the D gene is possibly TRBD1 (5 bases). The V end was cut by 1 base, the J end by 0 bases, with 15 bases between. The CDR3 runs to 17 residues. CDR1 is SNHLY, CDR2 FYNNEI, per germline. The DNA of the CDR3 is TGTGCCAGCAGTGAAGGGGCAGGGTGGAATTTGAACACTGAAGCTTTCTTT. It is translated as CASSEGAGWNLNTEAFF.

The CDR3, as DNA: TGTGCCAGCAGTATACTAGCGGGCTCCGGTGTGTACGAGCAGTACTTC. Translation gives CASSILAGSGVYEQYF. The V and J genes are TRBV27 and TRBJ2-7, with 9 bases aligning to TRBD2. After removal of 5 bases from V and 4 bases from J, the junction contained 12 bases not matched to a gene. This CDR3 contains 16 residues. Per the germline V gene, CDR1 is MNHEY and CDR2 is SMNVEV (reference sequence).

This clonotype was observed a few times. The chain links TRBV12-3 or TRBV12-4 to TRBJ1-2, with D unresolved. CDR3 size: 13 residues. V was trimmed by 3 bases and J by 4 bases, leaving 9 bases between them. The CDR3 is CASSFRSGYGYTF. The CDR3 bases are TGTGCCAGCAGTTTTCGGTCTGGCTATGGCTACACCTTC.

The chain couples TRBV29-1 to TRBJ1-1; TRBD1 aligns across 9 bases. CDR3 length: 13 amino acids. CDR1 is SQVTM and CDR2 is ANQGSEA in the germline V gene. With 3 bases clipped from V and 5 bases from J, the junction kept 4 bases outside the gene matches. The CDR3 DNA reads TGCAGCGTTGAGGACAGGGGTGGGACTGAAGCTTTCTTT. Its protein is CSVEDRGGTEAFF.

The CDR3 region is CSAKGSGRSYNEQFF. The DNA for the CDR3 is TGCAGTGCCAAGGGATCGGGTCGCTCCTACAATGAGCAGTTCTTC. This sequence joins TRBV20-1 and TRBJ2-1; D remains unclear. V lost 6 bases and J lost 0, with 15 bases in between. Germline CDR1 and CDR2: DFQATT and SNEGSKA (reference sequence). The CDR3 sequence is 15 residues long.

This clonotype was observed a few times. The V call is TRBV20-1, the J call TRBJ1-1; 8 bases are a match to TRBD1. The CDR3 extends over 14 amino acids. The junction had 5 bases not matched to a gene; V was cut back by 4 bases and J by 1 base. From germline, CDR1 is DFQATT and CDR2 SNEGSKA (reference sequence). CDR3 sequence: CSAKGTGGNTEAFF. Here the CDR3 DNA reads TGCAGTGCTAAAGGGACAGGTGGGAACACTGAAGCTTTCTTT.

The chain uses TRBV20-1 and TRBJ2-5; 7 bases fit TRBD1. The ends lost 2 bases at V and 4 bases at J; junction bases unmatched: 7. The CDR3 extends over 14 amino acids. CDR1 is DFQATT, CDR2 SNEGSKA, per germline (reference sequence). The DNA of the CDR3 is TGCAGTGCTAGATTACCACAGGGGCCAGAGACCCAGTACTTC. It yields the protein CSARLPQGPETQYF.